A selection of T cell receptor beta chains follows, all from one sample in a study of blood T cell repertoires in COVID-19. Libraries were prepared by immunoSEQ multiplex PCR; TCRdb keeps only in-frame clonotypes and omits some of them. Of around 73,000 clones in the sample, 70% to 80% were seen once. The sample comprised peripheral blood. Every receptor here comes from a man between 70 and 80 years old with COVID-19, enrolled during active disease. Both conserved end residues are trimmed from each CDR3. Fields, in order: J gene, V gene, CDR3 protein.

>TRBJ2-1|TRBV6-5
ASRPYSGGNNEQF
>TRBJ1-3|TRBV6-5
ASGQNSGNTIY
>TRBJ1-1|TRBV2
ASSEARLYVEAF
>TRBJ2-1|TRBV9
ASSATGQSYNEQF
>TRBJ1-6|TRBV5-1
ASSLDRAGSPLH
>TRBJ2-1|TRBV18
ASSPPRGLAGGSPYNEQF
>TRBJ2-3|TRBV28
ASSPNRRRGFTQY
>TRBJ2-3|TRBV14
ASSSQTGVSTDTQY
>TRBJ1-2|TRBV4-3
ASSQGTGVGYGYT
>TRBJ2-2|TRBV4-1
ASSSRSRGTGELF
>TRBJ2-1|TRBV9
ASSVNPSGDVANEQF
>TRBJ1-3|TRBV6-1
ASSESHRDPGNTIY
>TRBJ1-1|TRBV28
ASSLGGVTEAF